The 5 T cell receptor beta chains given below trace back to one sample, sequenced in a study of blood T cells in healthy people across ages. PCR was performed a second time for roughly 7 to 11 cycles using a sample-barcoded 5' primer and a J-beta primer mix. In TCRdb, the 5' RACE reads were re-called with MiXCR into one record per CDR3 protein. The sample carries 730,000 or so distinct CDR3 sequences, around 41% recorded once. The sequenced sample consisted of blood. The receptor set was obtained from a man older than 75 in good health.

This clonotype has only a few counts. The genes are TRBV7-2 and TRBJ2-7; D unresolved. The CDR3 covers 14 residues. Trimming cost V 1 base and J 5 bases, with 12 bases left between them. Germline V gives CDR1 SGHTA, CDR2 FQGNSA. CDR3 in DNA: TGTGCCAGCAGCTTAGGGTTCACCTTTGACGAGCAGTACTTC. The encoded protein is CASSLGFTFDEQYF.

The chain carries TRBV11-3 and TRBJ2-1, with D possibly TRBD2 on 5 matching bases. Germline CDR1 SGHNT, CDR2 YENEEA. V was clipped by 1 base and J by 6 bases, with 7 bases between them. The CDR3 sequence is 13 residues long. The CDR3 here is CASSLVASNEQFF. As DNA, the CDR3 is TGTGCCAGCAGCTTAGTAGCGAGCAATGAGCAGTTCTTC.

This clonotype was observed at least ten times. V and J are TRBV20-1 and TRBJ2-3; TRBD2 is a possible D gene (5 bases). The CDR3 is 17 amino acids. CDR1 is DFQATT and CDR2 is SNEGSKA in the germline V gene (reference sequence). Trimming removed 4 bases from V and 6 bases from J, with 26 bases in between. DNA for the CDR3: TGCAGTGCTAAGAAGGGAGATGGTAGCGAGGTTATTGATACGCAGTATTTT. Translating it yields CSAKKGDGSEVIDTQYF.

This clonotype was counted only a few times. V gene TRBV27 combines with J gene TRBJ2-1; D might be TRBD1 (5 bases). Germline CDR1 and CDR2: MNHEY and SMNVEV (reference sequence). The germline V and J ends were trimmed by 8 bases and 6 bases, with 20 bases remaining between them. CDR3 length: 15 residues. CDR3 loop: CASSLDRLGVNEQFF. The CDR3 DNA sequence: TGTGCCAGCTCTTTGGATCGATTAGGGGTCAATGAGCAGTTCTTC.

Only a few counts were recorded for this clonotype. CDR3 DNA sequence: TGTGCCAGCAACGGAGGAGTTAGGGGCTACACCTTC. Translation gives CASNGGVRGYTF. The J gene is TRBJ1-2, the V gene TRBV28; D gene uncertain. The CDR3 runs 12 residues. From germline, CDR1 is MDHEN and CDR2 SYDVKM. Trimming took 7 bases from V and 8 from J, leaving 14 bases between them.